One sample yielded the 3 T cell receptor beta chains listed below, sequenced in a study of OX40 agonist ivuxolimab in advanced cancers. TCRdb keeps only in-frame clones here, not all; method: immunoSEQ multiplex PCR. Among around 50,000 clones listed, around 94% were seen once. The sample in question was CD4+ or CD8+ T cells sorted from blood, obtained in a trial of the OX40 agonist ivuxolimab. These receptors originate from an adult with an advanced solid tumor such as melanoma, head and neck, liver or kidney cancer.

The chain is built from TRBV27 and TRBJ2-1; TRBD1 is a possible D gene (6 bases). The germline V and J ends were trimmed by 5 bases and 8 bases, with 13 bases remaining between them. The CDR3 is 13 residues long. Germline V gene sequence: CDR1 MNHEY, CDR2 SMNVEV (reference sequence). The CDR3 nucleotides read TGTGCCAGCAGTAGAGGGACACTGGATGAGCAGTTCTTC. Its protein product is CASSRGTLDEQFF.

This chain links TRBV19 with TRBJ2-3; D might be TRBD2 (5 bases). Germline CDR1 LNHDA, CDR2 SQIVND (reference sequence). The CDR3 extends over 13 amino acids. Deletions cut 3 bases from V and 2 bases from J, with 6 bases between. This chain's CDR3 is CASSIDYTDTQYF. CDR3 DNA: TGTGCCAGTAGTATCGACTACACAGATACGCAGTATTTT.

The gene calls are TRBV28 and TRBJ2-5; D is undetermined. Trimming took off 3 bases at V and 3 bases at J, with 8 bases between the two ends. The germline V gene encodes CDR1 MDHEN and CDR2 SYDVKM. The CDR3 consists of 13 residues. For the CDR3, the DNA is TGTGCCAGCAGTTTTCCGGGCGAAGAGACCCAGTACTTC. Its protein is CASSFPGEETQYF.